This TCR beta chain was sequenced for a study of cytomegalovirus exposure and HLA in healthy donors. CDR1 is MNHEY and CDR2 is SMNVEV in the germline V gene (reference sequence). The CDR3 is 15 amino acids. Deletions cut 2 bases from V and 1 base from J, with 10 bases between. This clone was observed a handful of times. The antigen remains undetermined. PCR involved 60 Vbeta and 13 Jbeta primers. Only in-frame clones appear in the TCRdb table, and some are missing; sequencing was by immunoSEQ multiplex PCR. The sample consists of about 120,000 clones, roughly a tenth of them appearing once. Overall study findings and caveats: Using the classifier, cytomegalovirus status was reportedly diagnosed with high specificity and sensitivity.

This TCR was recovered from a woman aged 18-29 years in good health and CMV-seropositive. The chain combines TRBV27 with TRBJ2-3; no reliable D call. The sample taken for sequencing was PBMCs. The DNA for the CDR3 is TGTGCCAGCAGTTTAGAGACTCTCGGCACAGATACGCAGTATTTT. This sequence encodes CASSLETLGTDTQYF.